Reported below is one T cell receptor beta chain. Its antigen is unidentified. TCRdb independently ran MiXCR on the 5' RACE reads; one entry per CDR3 protein. This repertoire shows about 470,000 distinct CDR3 sequences, 20% to 25% found once; its top ten account for 2.9%. The sample is drawn from a study of identical twins. Study results and caveats: Excess sharing by twins proved weaker in beta out-of-frame sequences. Recombination models fit unrelated individuals' TCR alpha sharing but underestimated twins'.

Trimming removed 4 bases at V and 8 bases at J, with 11 bases between. CDR3 length: 13 residues. The V gene's germline CDR1 is MGHDK and CDR2 SYGVNS. This same sample was also part of a study on T cells expressing NK-cell markers. From that study: It was from sorted CD3+CD56+NKG2C+, CD3+CD56+NKG2C- and CD3+CD56-NKG2C+ T cells that TCR beta repertoires came.

The sample was CD4+ T cells sorted from blood. This TCR came from a woman younger than 35 in good health. V usage is TRBV25-1 and J usage is TRBJ1-4; D call uncertain. CDR3 nucleotide sequence: TGTGCCAGCAGTGTATATGGTGGCGAAAAACTGTTTTTT. It encodes CASSVYGGEKLFF.